This T cell receptor (beta chain) was obtained from a study of blood T cells in healthy people across ages. Study-wide results and limits: Any conclusive comparison of naive versus antigen-experienced cells was prevented by using unsorted PBMCs. The long-lived group displayed more naive CD4+ cells, plus higher diversity, than the aged donors did.

Germline CDR1 MNHEY, CDR2 SMNVEV (reference sequence). CDR3 length: 16 residues. A remark on this clonotype: Its antigen is still unknown.

Sample-barcoded 5' priming and a J-beta primer mix drove a second PCR of about 7 to 11 cycles. TCRdb re-derived calls from the 5' RACE reads in MiXCR, one entry per CDR3 protein. The data show over 1,200,000 distinct CDR3 sequences, with around 55% seen just once and approximately 7% held by the top ten. V is TRBV27 and J is TRBJ2-1; possible D gene TRBD2, 5 bases. The better agreement between TRBJ2-7 and the DNA end casts doubt on the J call. This TCR derives from a young man in good health. Sequences were obtained from blood. The CDR3 nucleotides are TGTGCCAGCAGTTCAATAGCGCCTAGCTCCTACAATGAGCAGTACTTC. Translation: CASSSIAPSSYNEQYF.